A selection of T cell receptor beta chains follows, all from one sample in a study of glioma-infiltrating T cells. TCRdb recomputed calls from the multiplex PCR reads with MiXCR, one row per CDR3 protein. The sample includes 150,000 or so distinct CDR3 sequences, around 40% seen only once; the top ten take around a fifth. Sequenced input: glioma tissue, nonneoplastic brain tissue, or PBMCs (not recorded which). The source is a human donor with low-grade glioma or glioblastoma, undergoing nonglioma brain surgery, or in good health (not recorded which). Both conserved end residues are part of each CDR3. A D gene is named only where the DNA matches it firmly. Size tells how often a clone was seen (once, few, many) or the class of an expanded clone, and some rows leave it out.

>TRBV2|-|13|few|TRBJ2-2
TGTGCCAGCAAGCGATTCAACACCGGGGAGCTGTTTTTT
CASKRFNTGELFF
>TRBV29-1|TRBD1|14|-|TRBJ1-1
TGCAGCGTTGAAGTGCAGCAGGGGGACACTGAAGCTTTCTTT
CSVEVQQGDTEAFF
>TRBV19|-|13|-|TRBJ1-1
TGTGCCAGCCAAGCGGGGCCTGGGACTGAAGCTTTCTTT
CASQAGPGTEAFF
>TRBV12-3/TRBV12-4|-|14|few|TRBJ1-1
TGTGCCAGCACCTTGGCCAGATGGGACACTGAAGCTTTCTTT
CASTLARWDTEAFF
>TRBV19|-|13|once|TRBJ2-5
TGTGCCAGTAGCTCGACTAGTAAGGAGACCCAGTACTTC
CASSSTSKETQYF
>TRBV20-1|TRBD1|13|once|TRBJ1-6
TGCAGTGCTAGGAGACAGGGGGAATCACCCCTCCACTTT
CSARRQGESPLHF
>TRBV6-6|-|14|once|TRBJ2-7
TGTGCCAGCAGGAGAAGGACGGATTCCTACGAGCAGTACTTC
CASRRRTDSYEQYF
>TRBV27|-|15|few|TRBJ1-1
TGTGCCAGCAGCCCGGGACCGGGAATGAACACTGAAGCTTTCTTT
CASSPGPGMNTEAFF
>TRBV2|-|10|-|TRBJ2-1
TGTGCCAGCAGAAGTTATGAGCAGTTCTTC
CASRSYEQFF
>TRBV2|TRBD2|14|few|TRBJ2-1
TGTGCCAGCAAACTAGCGGGGCTTTACAATGAGCAGTTCTTC
CASKLAGLYNEQFF
>TRBV2|-|13|-|TRBJ1-2
TGTGCCAGCAGTGAAAGGCGGCAGGGTGGCTACACCTTC
CASSERRQGGYTF
>TRBV20-1|-|13|few|TRBJ1-5
TGCAGTGCTAGTTCAGGGGTATATCAGCCCCAGCATTTT
CSASSGVYQPQHF
>TRBV4-2|-|14|many|TRBJ2-2
TGTGCCAGCAGCCAAGGAGGGGGCACCGGGGAGCTGTTTTTT
CASSQGGGTGELFF
>TRBV6-2/TRBV6-3|TRBD2|15|-|TRBJ2-3
TGTGCCAGCCGGGACTACAACCGGGGCACAGATACGCAGTACTTT
CASRDYNRGTDTQYF
>TRBV7-2|-|15|few|TRBJ1-5
TGTGCCAGCAGCTTAGGACAGCCGGGGGATCAGCCCCAGCATTTT
CASSLGQPGDQPQHF